This is a list of T cell receptor beta chains from one sample in a study of blood T cell repertoires in COVID-19. Generated by immunoSEQ multiplex PCR, the TCRdb table keeps only in-frame clones and is missing some. The sample holds approximately 430,000 clones; 86% are singletons and the top ten take approximately 1.5%. Sequencing input: peripheral blood. These receptor sequences come from a woman younger than 45 with active or convalescent COVID-19. Both conserved end residues are part of each CDR3. A D gene is named only where the DNA matches it firmly. The size field is filled for only some rows; it gives once, few, many or a size class.

clone_size	v_call	cdr3_length	j_call	d_call	cdr3_nt	cdr3_aa
once	TRBV29-1	12	TRBJ2-5	TRBD1	TGCAGCGTGGGACAGGGAACGGAGACCCAGTACTTC	CSVGQGTETQYF
-	TRBV3-1/TRBV3-2	16	TRBJ1-2	TRBD1	TGTGCCAGCAGCCAACCGGGACAGGGGACCAACTATGGCTACACCTTC	CASSQPGQGTNYGYTF
-	TRBV6-2/TRBV6-3	15	TRBJ2-7	TRBD2	TGTGCCAGCAGTACCCGACTAGCATCCTACTACGAGCAGTACTTC	CASSTRLASYYEQYF
-	TRBV7-2	14	TRBJ1-5	-	TGTGCCAGCAGCTTACGGGGAGCCGATCAGCCCCAGCATTTT	CASSLRGADQPQHF
-	TRBV4-1	14	TRBJ2-7	-	TGCGCCAGCAGCCAAACCCACCGGTCCGGCGAGCAGTACTTC	CASSQTHRSGEQYF
-	TRBV24-1	13	TRBJ1-5	TRBD1	TGTGCCACCTCGACAGGGGCTTGGCAGCCCCAGCATTTT	CATSTGAWQPQHF
-	TRBV6-1	11	TRBJ1-1	-	TGTGCCAGCAGTGACAGGACTGAAGCTTTCTTT	CASSDRTEAFF
-	TRBV25-1	15	TRBJ2-1	TRBD2	TGTGCCAGCAGTGAACTTCTAGCGGCCTACAATGAGCAGTTCTTC	CASSELLAAYNEQFF
-	TRBV4-2	15	TRBJ1-1	-	TGTGCCAGCAGCCAAGGACCCGGGGAAAACACTGAAGCTTTCTTT	CASSQGPGENTEAFF
-	TRBV5-6	15	TRBJ1-4	-	TGTGCCAGCAGCTTGTTTCGGGGGGCCGAAGAAAAACTGTTTTTT	CASSLFRGAEEKLFF
-	TRBV23-1	13	TRBJ1-1	-	TGCGCCAGCAGTCAATGCGGGGTCCGTGAGGCTTTCTTT	CASSQCGVREAFF
-	TRBV5-6	14	TRBJ1-2	-	TGTGCCAGCACCAGGGTGGGCGGAAATTATGGCTACACCTTC	CASTRVGGNYGYTF
once	TRBV7-8	16	TRBJ2-2	TRBD2	TGTGCCAGCAGCGCGCTAGCGGGGGGTTATACCGGGGAGCTGTTTTTT	CASSALAGGYTGELFF
-	TRBV2	18	TRBJ2-6	-	TGTGCCAGCAGTGATAGTACGTCGACAGCCTCTGGGGCCAACGTCCTGACTTTC	CASSDSTSTASGANVLTF
-	TRBV13	15	TRBJ2-1	-	TGTGCCAGCAGCTCCAAGGGTCGGGGGTACAATGAGCAGTTCTTC	CASSSKGRGYNEQFF
-	TRBV6-1	14	TRBJ1-1	-	TGTGCCAGCAGTGAGCAGGGGATGAACACTGAAGCTTTCTTT	CASSEQGMNTEAFF
-	TRBV14	15	TRBJ1-2	TRBD1	TGTGCCAGCAGCCTCTGGGACAGGGGGCCTGATGGCTACACCTTC	CASSLWDRGPDGYTF
-	TRBV7-9	15	TRBJ1-1	TRBD1	TGTGCCAGCAGCCCACAGGGGACTGCGAACACTGAAGCTTTCTTT	CASSPQGTANTEAFF
-	TRBV10-3	14	TRBJ2-2	-	TGTGCCATCAGTGAGCGGGGGACCACCGGGGAGCTGTTTTTT	CAISERGTTGELFF
-	TRBV18	14	TRBJ2-5	-	TGTGCCAGCTTAGACGGGTCTGGTGGAAAGACCCAGTACTTC	CASLDGSGGKTQYF
-	TRBV4-2	14	TRBJ2-3	-	TGTGCCAGCAGCCGAGCGGCGTCCACAGATACGCAGTATTTT	CASSRAASTDTQYF
-	TRBV11-2	15	TRBJ1-1	-	TGTGCCAGCAGCTTAGCTCTGGCAGGACTCTCTGAAGCTTTCTTT	CASSLALAGLSEAFF
-	TRBV5-6	13	TRBJ1-6	TRBD1	TGTGCCAGCCGGGGGGACAGGGTGTCACCCCTCCACTTT	CASRGDRVSPLHF
-	TRBV18	14	TRBJ1-3	TRBD1	TGTGCCAGCTCACAGGGACAGGCCTTAAACACCATATATTTT	CASSQGQALNTIYF
once	TRBV5-5	14	TRBJ2-7	TRBD1	TGTGCCAGCAGCTGGGGACAGGGATCCTACGAGCAGTACTTC	CASSWGQGSYEQYF
-	TRBV7-2	14	TRBJ2-7	TRBD1	TGTGCCAGCAGCGATCCGGGACAGGGGTCCGAGCAGTACTTC	CASSDPGQGSEQYF
few	TRBV6-2/TRBV6-3	16	TRBJ2-2	-	TGTGCCAGCAGACCTACCCGAGAGATACGCACCGGGGAGCTGTTTTTT	CASRPTREIRTGELFF
-	TRBV10-1	13	TRBJ1-2	-	TGCGCCAGCAGCGGAGCCTCGTCGGGAGGCTACACCTTC	CASSGASSGGYTF
-	TRBV27	12	TRBJ2-1	-	TGTGCCAGCAGACCGACAAGCAATGAGCAGTTCTTC	CASRPTSNEQFF
once	TRBV7-9	14	TRBJ2-7	-	TGTGCCAGCAGCTTAGCCCCAGGGATTCACGAGCAGTACTTC	CASSLAPGIHEQYF
-	TRBV19	15	TRBJ2-7	TRBD2	TGTGCCAGTAGTATAGGGTCTAGCGGGAGCTACGAGCAGTACTTC	CASSIGSSGSYEQYF
few	TRBV23-1	17	TRBJ2-2	TRBD1	TGCGCCAGCAGTCAGAGAAGGGACAGGGGTGGCACCGGGGAGCTGTTTTTT	CASSQRRDRGGTGELFF
few	TRBV7-9	15	TRBJ1-1	-	TGTGCCAGCAGCCTCTCCGGGACACTAAACACTGAAGCTTTCTTT	CASSLSGTLNTEAFF
-	TRBV5-1	13	TRBJ1-2	-	TGCGCCAGCAGCCAGGAGGCAGTCTATGGCTACACCTTC	CASSQEAVYGYTF
-	TRBV6-5	13	TRBJ1-1	-	TGTGCCAGCAGCTTAGACAGGAGCGTAGAAGCTTTCTTT	CASSLDRSVEAFF
-	TRBV29-1	12	TRBJ1-4	TRBD1	TGCAGCCCCGACAGGGGAGGAGAAAAACTGTTTTTT	CSPDRGGEKLFF
few	TRBV5-4	16	TRBJ2-1	TRBD2	TGTGCCAGCAGCGTTCCATCTAGCGGGGCCTACAATGAGCAGTTCTTC	CASSVPSSGAYNEQFF
-	TRBV5-6	18	TRBJ1-6	-	TGTGCCAGCAGCTTACGACCTGACAGGAGCTCCTATAATTCACCCCTCCACTTT	CASSLRPDRSSYNSPLHF
-	TRBV12-3/TRBV12-4	13	TRBJ1-2	-	TGTGCCAGCAGTGAGGTTCCTCCCCTCGGCTACACCTTC	CASSEVPPLGYTF
once	TRBV15	13	TRBJ2-7	-	TGTGCCACCAGCAGGCGCGGAACTGACGAGCAGTACTTC	CATSRRGTDEQYF
-	TRBV6-5	14	TRBJ1-4	-	TGTGCCAGCAGGGATGACAGGCTTAATGAAAAACTGTTTTTT	CASRDDRLNEKLFF
once	TRBV11-2	17	TRBJ2-2	-	TGTGCCAGCAGCTTAGATGTCTGGGGCGGAGGGCGGCCGGAGCTGTTTTTT	CASSLDVWGGGRPELFF
once	TRBV20-1	13	TRBJ1-5	-	TGCAGTGCTAGTTCGGACAGAGGTCAGCCCCAGCATTTT	CSASSDRGQPQHF
-	TRBV27	13	TRBJ2-7	TRBD2	TGTGCCAGCCGACTAGCGGGAACCTACGAGCAGTACTTC	CASRLAGTYEQYF
-	TRBV5-4	13	TRBJ2-3	-	TGTGCCAGCAGCTTGGTGTCTGCAGATACGCAGTATTTT	CASSLVSADTQYF
few	TRBV7-2	13	TRBJ2-2	TRBD1	TGTGCCAGCAGGCGGCAGGGGGCCGGGGAGCTGTTTTTT	CASRRQGAGELFF
-	TRBV5-1	14	TRBJ1-5	-	TGCGCCAGCAGCTTGGACGCGGAAGGACAGCCCCAGCATTTT	CASSLDAEGQPQHF
few	TRBV19	16	TRBJ1-6	-	TGTGCCAGTAGTTTACAGGGAGCTGCGTGGGATTCACCCCTCCACTTT	CASSLQGAAWDSPLHF
-	TRBV19	15	TRBJ1-1	TRBD1	TGTGCCAGTACTCACAGGGGGGCTTGGGACACTGAAGCTTTCTTT	CASTHRGAWDTEAFF